This T cell receptor beta chain was captured in a study of blood T cell repertoires in COVID-19. The wider study: Specimens from acute and convalescent COVID-19 originated in the United States, Italy and Spain. Sample material is recorded as cDNA or gDNA derived from T cells, B-cell-depleted T cells, or PBMCs.

This clone was observed a handful of times. Authors' processing steps: It was from reference gene primer amplification that nucleated cell counts were estimated. TCRdb keeps only in-frame clones here, not all; method: immunoSEQ multiplex PCR. For V, J and clone size, that table is used; D and trimming come from the DNA. The data hold tens of thousands of clones, with approximately 84% observed a single time. The ends were cut back, 3 bases at V and 4 bases at J, with 12 bases in the middle. The germline gives CDR1 PRHDT, CDR2 FYEKMQ (reference sequence). The CDR3 contains 14 residues. The rearrangement uses TRBV13 and TRBJ1-2, with D maybe TRBD1 (5 bases). The sequenced sample was peripheral blood. This TCR was sampled from a human donor in a cohort sampled during active COVID-19. The CDR3 nucleotides are TGTGCCAGCAGCTTTCAGGGAGGGATCTATGGCTACACCTTC. Protein sequence: CASSFQGGIYGYTF. Looking up the rest from reference TRBV13 and TRBJ1-2 gives the full variable domain: AAGVIQSPRHLIKEKRETATLKCYPIPRHDTVYWYQQGPGQDPQFLISFYEKMQSDKGSIPDRFSAQQFSDYHSELNMSSLELGDSALYFCASSFQGGIYGYTFGSGTRLTVV.